The 31 T cell receptor beta chains presented below share a single source sample, sequenced in a study of CD8 T cells in ankylosing spondylitis (dated by TCRdb to 2015 to 2018). Beyond this particular receptor, the publication reports: Blood from ankylosing spondylitis patients appeared to be characterized by a TCR beta motif made up of several highly homologous amino acid variants.

Library generation was performed with 5' RACE. Sequencing was carried out with an Illumina HiSeq 2500. TCRdb reworked the public reads: Q25 trimming with fastp, MiXCR clone assembly, productive beta chains retained. For every CDR3 protein sequence, its rows merge into one entry that carries the most common genes and DNA. The sample contains fewer than 650,000 distinct CDR3 sequences, roughly 12% of them found a single time. Clones ranked in the top ten supply over 6.5% of the sample. For these TCRs, the target antigens are not known. Sequencing input: blood, either unsorted or a sorted T cell fraction (not recorded which). The receptors shown here come from a male donor with ankylosing spondylitis.

The rearrangement links TRBV15 to TRBJ2-3; D is unresolved. CDR1 and CDR2 (germline): LNHNV, YYDKDF (reference sequence). The CDR3 contains 13 residues. The V end was cut by 7 bases, the J end by 5 bases, with 13 bases between. CDR3 sequence: CATTFRAGDTQYF. In DNA, the CDR3 is TGTGCCACCACCTTTAGGGCCGGAGATACGCAGTATTTT.

The chain uses TRBV3-1 and TRBJ2-2; unclear D gene. The ends were cut back, 7 bases at V and 6 bases at J, with 12 bases in the middle. CDR1 is LGHDT and CDR2 is YNNKEL in the germline V gene (reference sequence). This CDR3 is 13 amino acids long. The CDR3 loop is CASTPKGAGELFF. In nucleotides, the CDR3 is TGTGCCAGCACTCCTAAGGGCGCCGGGGAGCTGTTTTTT.

The J gene is TRBJ2-3, the V gene TRBV6-1; 10 bases align to TRBD2. V lost 7 bases to trimming and J lost 1 base; unmatched junction nucleotides: 8. The CDR3 is 16 residues long. Germline loops: CDR1 MNHNS, CDR2 SASEGT. CDR3 DNA sequence: TGTGCCAGCAAGAAACTAGCGGGAAGCGGCACAGATACGCAGTATTTT. Encoded protein: CASKKLAGSGTDTQYF.

This clonotype has ten or more counts. The chain couples TRBV12-3 or TRBV12-4 to TRBJ1-2; maybe TRBD1 (5 bases). The ends were cut back, 5 bases at V and 7 bases at J, with 17 bases in the middle. The CDR3 runs 14 residues. CDR3 region: CASSPTSQAAGYTF. The CDR3 DNA reads as TGTGCCAGCAGTCCTACCTCACAGGCCGCTGGCTACACCTTC.

This clonotype has more than one count but fewer than ten. The rearrangement uses TRBV11-1 and TRBJ1-1; 10 bases map to TRBD1. The ends lost 3 bases at V and 1 base at J; junction bases unmatched: 11. CDR1 is SGHAT, CDR2 FQDESV, per germline (reference sequence). There are 18 residues in the CDR3. CDR3 sequence reads: CASSLGRQGAGENTEAFF. The DNA for the CDR3 is TGTGCCAGCAGCTTGGGCCGACAGGGGGCGGGGGAGAACACTGAAGCTTTCTTT.

A few counts support this clonotype. The chain is built from TRBV30 and TRBJ2-5; D gene ambiguous. V lost 2 bases and J 5 bases, leaving 15 bases between the germline ends. Germline values: CDR1 GTSNPN, CDR2 SVGIG (reference sequence). The CDR3 runs 14 residues. CDR3 loop: CAWSRLGTGETQYF. As DNA, the CDR3 is TGTGCCTGGAGTAGGCTGGGAACCGGGGAGACCCAGTACTTC.

The rearrangement uses TRBV10-3 and TRBJ2-1, with 8 positions matching TRBD2. The germline CDR1 and CDR2 sequences are ENHRY and SYGVKD. This CDR3 has 15 residues. The V and J ends lost 0 bases and 12 bases, in that order; junction bases with no gene match: 10. The CDR3 is CAISESVASSGGQFF. The CDR3 DNA reads TGTGCCATCAGTGAGTCGGTAGCGTCAAGCGGGGGGCAGTTCTTC.

In the case of this clonotype: No conserved phenylalanine or tryptophan is present at the end of the CDR3, so a read error is the likely explanation. The V and J genes are TRBV3-1 and TRBJ2-7; unclear D gene. V lost 2 bases and J 9 bases, leaving 11 bases between the germline ends. The length of the CDR3 is 12 residues. Germline loops: CDR1 LGHDT, CDR2 YNNKEL (reference sequence). The CDR3 DNA follows: TGTGCCAGCAGCCAATCGGTTAGTCGGCAGTACTCC. Its protein product is CASSQSVSRQYS.

Ten or more counts support this clonotype. The chain links TRBV5-1 to TRBJ2-1; 7 bases are shared with TRBD2. Trimming removed 0 bases from V and 5 bases from J; junction bases left unmatched: 5. The germline V gene encodes CDR1 SGHRS and CDR2 YFSETQ. This CDR3 comprises 15 residues. The CDR3 loop reads CASSLGASGNNEQFF. The CDR3 DNA follows: TGCGCCAGCAGCTTGGGGGCTAGCGGAAACAATGAGCAGTTCTTC.

The chain recombines TRBV24-1 with TRBJ2-3; D is perhaps TRBD2 (5 bases). Germline CDR1 reads KGHDR; CDR2 reads SFDVKD. CDR3 length equals 18 residues. Deletions cut 3 bases from V and 2 bases from J, with 20 bases between. The DNA for the CDR3 is TGTGCCACCAGTGATCCCGCGGGTGGAGCGGAGCCCACAGATACGCAGTATTTT. It yields the protein CATSDPAGGAEPTDTQYF.

The chain uses TRBV7-9 and TRBJ1-1; the D is unclear. The ends were cut back, 4 bases at V and 2 bases at J, with 5 bases in the middle. Germline V lookup: CDR1 SEHNR, CDR2 FQNEAQ (reference sequence). The CDR3 loop spans 12 amino acids. This chain's CDR3 is CASSWANTEAFF. Here the CDR3 DNA reads TGTGCCAGCAGCTGGGCAAACACTGAAGCTTTCTTT.

The rearrangement links TRBV12-3 or TRBV12-4 to TRBJ2-3, with D possibly matching TRBD2 (5 bases). The CDR3 extends over 17 amino acids. Trimming removed 6 bases at V and 4 bases at J, with 23 bases between. DNA for the CDR3: TGTGCCAGCAGCCGCCCCCCGTCTAGCACCATCCCAGATACGCAGTATTTT. Protein: CASSRPPSSTIPDTQYF.

The CDR3 reads CASSSWASGRGPQGNEQFF. In DNA, the CDR3 is TGCGCCAGCAGCTCGTGGGCTAGCGGGAGGGGACCCCAGGGGAATGAGCAGTTCTTC. This chain uses TRBV5-1 with TRBJ2-1; 12 bases are a match to TRBD2. The ends lost 3 bases at V and 7 bases at J; junction bases unmatched: 17. Per the germline V gene, CDR1 is SGHRS and CDR2 is YFSETQ. The CDR3 runs to 19 residues.

A few counts support this clonotype. This sequence joins TRBV14 and TRBJ1-6; D unresolved. Germline CDR1 SGHDN, CDR2 FVKESK. CDR3 length: 13 residues. V was trimmed by 1 base and J by 8 bases, leaving 6 bases between them. Here the CDR3 reads CASSQGAHSPLHF. As DNA, the CDR3 is TGTGCCAGCAGCCAAGGGGCCCATTCACCCCTCCACTTT.

The sample holds many counts of this clonotype. The chain employs TRBV29-1 and TRBJ2-7; D not resolved. This CDR3 has 11 amino acids. V shed 7 bases and J shed 1 base, with 8 bases lying between them. The V gene's germline CDR1 is SQVTM and CDR2 ANQGSEA. The CDR3 DNA follows: TGCAGCGCCTCAGTGTCCTACGAGCAGTACTTC. It is translated as CSASVSYEQYF.

This clonotype was seen a handful of times. The V and J genes are TRBV7-8 and TRBJ1-2, with D uncertain. With 5 bases removed from V and 4 bases from J, the gap between germline ends came to 14 bases. CDR1 is SGHVS and CDR2 is FQNEAQ in the germline V gene. The CDR3 has 14 residues. In nucleotides, the CDR3 is TGTGCCAGCAGCACGCCACCGGGCCTCTATGGCTACACCTTC. Translated: CASSTPPGLYGYTF.

This rearrangement joins TRBV19 to TRBJ2-1; D ambiguous. Trimming left V 7 bases short and J 1 base short, with 14 bases between. Germline CDR1 is LNHDA and CDR2 is SQIVND (reference sequence). The CDR3 is 15 amino acids. The CDR3 protein is CASKGALGSYNEQFF. The CDR3 DNA reads as TGTGCCAGTAAAGGCGCGCTGGGTTCCTACAATGAGCAGTTCTTC.

This clonotype was detected ten times or more. This chain connects TRBV12-3 or TRBV12-4 to TRBJ2-1, with D possibly called TRBD1 or TRBD2 (5 bases each). Trimming took 2 bases from V and 7 from J, leaving 9 bases between them. The CDR3 covers 13 residues. CDR3 sequence reads: CASSLNWGNEQFF. The CDR3 DNA reads as TGTGCCAGCAGTTTAAATTGGGGGAATGAGCAGTTCTTC.

This clonotype has more than one count but fewer than ten. The chain combines TRBV5-5 with TRBJ2-7, with 7 bases identical to TRBD1. This CDR3 contains 15 residues. V gave up 5 bases and J gave up 5 bases; unmatched junction bases: 13. Per the germline V gene, CDR1 is SGHKS and CDR2 is YYEKEE (reference sequence). Written as DNA, the CDR3 is TGTGCCAGCAGTTTTTTCGACAGGGATAAAAACGAGCAGTACTTC. Translation gives CASSFFDRDKNEQYF.

The chain has TRBV29-1 and TRBJ2-3; D perhaps matches TRBD1 (6 bases). Germline loops: CDR1 SQVTM, CDR2 ANQGSEA. Trimming removed 7 bases from V and 6 bases from J, with 14 bases in between. This CDR3 spans 12 amino acids. The CDR3 loop is CSAGQTGDTQYF. The CDR3 nucleotides read TGCAGCGCCGGACAGACCGGGGATACGCAGTATTTT.

This clonotype was recorded a few times. The V gene is TRBV7-2, the J gene TRBJ2-4; a weak D match, TRBD2 (6 bases). The V end lost 0 bases, the J end lost 6 bases, and 12 bases lay between the germline ends. The CDR3 contains 15 residues. Germline V gene sequence: CDR1 SGHTA, CDR2 FQGNSA. CDR3 residues: CASSLALLAGNIQYF. The CDR3 bases are TGTGCCAGCAGCTTAGCGCTACTAGCTGGAAACATTCAGTACTTC.

The V call is TRBV5-1, the J call TRBJ1-4; D is possibly TRBD1 (5 bases). The V gene's germline CDR1 is SGHRS and CDR2 YFSETQ. Trimming removed 0 bases from V and 5 bases from J, with 11 bases in between. The length of the CDR3 is 15 residues. CDR3 sequence (DNA): TGCGCCAGCAGCTTGGGACAGCAAACAAATGAAAAACTGTTTTTT. Translated: CASSLGQQTNEKLFF.

This clonotype was found a few times. The chain has TRBV2 and TRBJ2-5; 14 bases align to TRBD2. Germline V lookup: CDR1 SNHLY, CDR2 FYNNEI. There are 16 residues in the CDR3. V was pared by 6 bases and J by 4 bases, with 7 bases of the junction left unmatched. The CDR3 nucleotides read TGTGCCAGCAGCGGGACTAGCGGGAGTTGGGGAGAGACCCAGTACTTC. Amino acid sequence: CASSGTSGSWGETQYF.

The rearrangement links TRBV10-1 to TRBJ2-1; 16 bases are a match to TRBD2. In germline, CDR1 is WNHNN, CDR2 SYGVQD (reference sequence). The CDR3 totals 17 residues. Trimming took 7 bases from V and 1 from J; bases not matched to a gene: 4. The CDR3 here is CASTGTSGRGSYNEQFF. The CDR3 DNA reads TGCGCCAGCACCGGGACTAGCGGGAGGGGGTCCTACAATGAGCAGTTCTTC.

This clonotype was detected only a few times. The chain links TRBV20-1 to TRBJ2-7; D is undetermined. This CDR3 comprises 11 residues. Deletions cut 6 bases from V and 0 bases from J, with 6 bases between. CDR1 DFQATT and CDR2 SNEGSKA come from the germline V gene (reference sequence). This chain's CDR3 is CSALNSYEQYF. The CDR3 region has the DNA TGCAGTGCGCTGAACTCCTACGAGCAGTACTTC.

The gene calls are TRBV29-1 and TRBJ2-3; D is undetermined. V lost 2 bases to trimming and J lost 2 bases, with 14 bases between them. CDR1 and CDR2 from the germline V gene are SQVTM and ANQGSEA. This CDR3 has 15 amino acids. Here the CDR3 DNA reads TGCAGCGTTGAACCCTGGGGTCTAAACACAGATACGCAGTATTTT. This encodes CSVEPWGLNTDTQYF.

This clonotype showed up just a few times. This chain uses TRBV4-1 with TRBJ2-3; weak D call: TRBD2 (7 bases). Germline CDR1 and CDR2: MGHRA and YSYEKL. There are 14 residues in the CDR3. V gave up 8 bases and J gave up 5 bases, with 17 bases separating them. This CDR3 reads CASRRGEGGDTQYF. The CDR3 coding sequence is TGCGCCAGCCGCCGAGGGGAGGGGGGAGATACGCAGTATTTT.

This clonotype was seen more than once but under ten times. This chain connects TRBV20-1 to TRBJ1-1; unclear D gene. The CDR3 totals 14 residues. Trimming shortened V by 0 bases and J by 6 bases, and 14 bases separated the two germline ends. The germline V gene has CDR1 DFQATT and CDR2 SNEGSKA (reference sequence). The CDR3 DNA reads as TGCAGTGCTAGAGAAGGACCGCCCAGCGCTGAAGCTTTCTTT. Translated: CSAREGPPSAEAFF.

This clonotype was counted a few times. The CDR3 loop reads CASSFGRILHEQYV. CDR3 sequence (DNA): TGTGCCAGCAGTTTTGGGCGGATTCTCCACGAGCAGTACGTC. J is TRBJ2-7 and V is TRBV27, with no clear D. V was clipped by 3 bases and J by 5 bases, with 14 bases between them. This CDR3 spans 14 amino acids. The germline CDR1 and CDR2 sequences are MNHEY and SMNVEV (reference sequence).

This clonotype was detected a few times. The V gene is TRBV12-3 or TRBV12-4, the J gene TRBJ2-1; TRBD2 agrees at 7 bases. CDR3 size: 15 residues. V shed 6 bases, J shed 5 bases, and the junction held 10 bases outside the gene matches. CDR3 region: CASSPTSRRNNEQFF. For the CDR3, the DNA is TGTGCCAGCAGCCCGACTAGCCGAAGGAACAATGAGCAGTTCTTC.

This clonotype showed up just a few times. CDR3 protein: CSVEEGTGPYGYTF. As DNA, the CDR3 is TGCAGCGTTGAAGAGGGGACAGGGCCCTATGGCTACACCTTC. This chain connects TRBV29-1 to TRBJ1-2, with 9 bases fitting TRBD1. The J segment lost 4 bases and the V segment lost 0 bases, leaving 3 bases of the junction unmatched. CDR1 SQVTM and CDR2 ANQGSEA come from the germline V gene. The CDR3 consists of 14 residues.